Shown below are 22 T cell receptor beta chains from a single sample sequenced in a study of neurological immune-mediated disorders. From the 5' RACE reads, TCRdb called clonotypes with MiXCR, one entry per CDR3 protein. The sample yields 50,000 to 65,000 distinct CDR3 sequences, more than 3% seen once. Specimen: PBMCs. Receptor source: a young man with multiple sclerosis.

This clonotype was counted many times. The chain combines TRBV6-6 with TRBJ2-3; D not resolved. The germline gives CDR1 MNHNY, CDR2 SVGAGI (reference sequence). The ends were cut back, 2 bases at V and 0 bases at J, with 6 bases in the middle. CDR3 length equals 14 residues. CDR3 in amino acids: CASSYARSTDTQYF. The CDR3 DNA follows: TGTGCCAGCAGTTACGCCAGAAGCACAGATACGCAGTATTTT.

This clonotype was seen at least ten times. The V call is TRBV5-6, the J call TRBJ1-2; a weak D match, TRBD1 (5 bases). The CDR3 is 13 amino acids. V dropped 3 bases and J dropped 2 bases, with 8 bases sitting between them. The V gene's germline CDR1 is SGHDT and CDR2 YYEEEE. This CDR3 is CASSWDENYGYTF. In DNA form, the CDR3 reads TGTGCCAGCAGCTGGGACGAAAACTATGGCTACACCTTC.

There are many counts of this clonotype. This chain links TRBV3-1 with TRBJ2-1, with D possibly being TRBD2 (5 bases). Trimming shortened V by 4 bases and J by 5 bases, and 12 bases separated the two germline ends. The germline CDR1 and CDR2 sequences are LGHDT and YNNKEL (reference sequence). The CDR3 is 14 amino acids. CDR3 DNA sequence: TGTGCCAGCAGCCCCTGGGGAGTGGACAATGAGCAGTTCTTC. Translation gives CASSPWGVDNEQFF.

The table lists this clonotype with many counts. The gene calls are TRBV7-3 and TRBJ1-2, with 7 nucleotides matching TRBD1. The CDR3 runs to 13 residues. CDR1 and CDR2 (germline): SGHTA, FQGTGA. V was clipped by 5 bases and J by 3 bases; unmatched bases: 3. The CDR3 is CASSHGQDYGYTF. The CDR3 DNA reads TGTGCCAGCAGCCACGGACAGGACTATGGCTACACCTTC.

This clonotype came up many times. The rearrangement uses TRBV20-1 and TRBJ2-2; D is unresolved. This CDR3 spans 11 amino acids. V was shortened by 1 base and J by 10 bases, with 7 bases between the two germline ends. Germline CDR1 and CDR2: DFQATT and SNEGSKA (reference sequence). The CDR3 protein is CSARVEEELFF. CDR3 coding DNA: TGCAGTGCTAGAGTAGAGGAGGAGCTGTTTTTT.

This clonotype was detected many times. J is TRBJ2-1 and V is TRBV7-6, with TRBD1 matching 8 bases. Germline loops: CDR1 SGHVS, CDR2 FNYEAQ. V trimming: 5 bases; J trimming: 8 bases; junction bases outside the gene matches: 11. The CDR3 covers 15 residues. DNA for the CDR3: TGTGCCAGCAGCCTACGGACAGGGACTGGCGATGAGCAGTTCTTC. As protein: CASSLRTGTGDEQFF.

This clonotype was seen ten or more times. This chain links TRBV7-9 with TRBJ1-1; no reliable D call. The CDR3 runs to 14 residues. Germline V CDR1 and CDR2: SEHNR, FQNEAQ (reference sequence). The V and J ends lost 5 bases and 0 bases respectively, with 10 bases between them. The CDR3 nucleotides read TGTGCCAGCAGCGTGACACTCCTGAACACTGAAGCTTTCTTT. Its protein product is CASSVTLLNTEAFF. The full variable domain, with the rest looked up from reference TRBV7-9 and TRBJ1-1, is DTGVSQNPRHKITKRGQNVTFRCDPISEHNRLYWYRQTLGQGPEFLTYFQNEAQLEKSRLLSDRFSAERPKGSFSTLEIQRTEQGDSAMYLCASSVTLLNTEAFFGQGTRLTVV.

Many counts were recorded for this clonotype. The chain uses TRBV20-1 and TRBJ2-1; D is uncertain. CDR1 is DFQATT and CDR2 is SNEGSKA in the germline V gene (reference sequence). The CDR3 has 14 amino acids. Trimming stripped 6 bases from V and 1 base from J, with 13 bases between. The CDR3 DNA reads TGCAGTGCCGGTCCGCAAAGGTCCTACAATGAGCAGTTCTTC. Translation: CSAGPQRSYNEQFF.

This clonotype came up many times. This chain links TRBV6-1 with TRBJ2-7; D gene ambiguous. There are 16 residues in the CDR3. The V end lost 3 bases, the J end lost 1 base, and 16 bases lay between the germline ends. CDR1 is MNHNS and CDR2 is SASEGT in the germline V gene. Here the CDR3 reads CASSDVGERWSYEQYF. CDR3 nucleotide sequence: TGTGCCAGCAGTGATGTTGGCGAACGGTGGTCCTACGAGCAGTACTTC.

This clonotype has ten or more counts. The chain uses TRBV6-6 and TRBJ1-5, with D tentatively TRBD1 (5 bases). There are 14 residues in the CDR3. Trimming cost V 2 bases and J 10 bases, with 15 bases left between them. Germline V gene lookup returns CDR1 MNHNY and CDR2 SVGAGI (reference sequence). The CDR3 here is CASSYPGTLGPQHF. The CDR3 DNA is TGTGCCAGCAGTTACCCGGGGACCCTGGGCCCCCAGCATTTT.

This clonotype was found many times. CDR3 coding DNA: TGTGCCAGCAGTTTATACGTGGACACTGAAGCTTTCTTT. Its translation is CASSLYVDTEAFF. The chain uses TRBV27 and TRBJ1-1, with D unclear. The germline V gene has CDR1 MNHEY and CDR2 SMNVEV (reference sequence). V lost 1 base to trimming and J lost 3 bases, with 6 bases between them. The length of the CDR3 is 13 residues.

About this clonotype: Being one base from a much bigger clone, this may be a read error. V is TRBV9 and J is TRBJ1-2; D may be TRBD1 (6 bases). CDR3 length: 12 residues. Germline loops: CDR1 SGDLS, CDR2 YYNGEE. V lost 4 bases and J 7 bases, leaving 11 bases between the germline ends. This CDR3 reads CASSSGGSGYTF. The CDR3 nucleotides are TGTGCCAGCAGCAGCGGGGGCTCTGGCTACACCTTC.

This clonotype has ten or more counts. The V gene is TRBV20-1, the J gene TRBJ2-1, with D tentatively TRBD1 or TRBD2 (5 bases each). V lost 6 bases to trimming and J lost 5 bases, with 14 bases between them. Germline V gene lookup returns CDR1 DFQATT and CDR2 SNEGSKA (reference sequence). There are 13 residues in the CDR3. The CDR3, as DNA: TGCAGTGCCACCGGGACGGCTAACAATGAGCAGTTCTTC. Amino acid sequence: CSATGTANNEQFF.

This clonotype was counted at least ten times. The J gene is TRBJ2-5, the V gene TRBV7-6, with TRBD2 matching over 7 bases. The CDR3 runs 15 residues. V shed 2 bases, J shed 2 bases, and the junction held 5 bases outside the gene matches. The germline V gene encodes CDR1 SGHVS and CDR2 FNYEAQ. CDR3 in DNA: TGTGCCAGCAGCTTAAGGGCGGGGGAGCAAGAGACCCAGTACTTC. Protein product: CASSLRAGEQETQYF.

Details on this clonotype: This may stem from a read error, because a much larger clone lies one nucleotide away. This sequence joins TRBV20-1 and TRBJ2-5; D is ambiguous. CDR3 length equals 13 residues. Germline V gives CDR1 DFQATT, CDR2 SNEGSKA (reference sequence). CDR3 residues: CSAEPDGTRTKYF. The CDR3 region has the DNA TGCAGCGCCGAACCGGACGGTACAAGGACCAAGTACTTC.

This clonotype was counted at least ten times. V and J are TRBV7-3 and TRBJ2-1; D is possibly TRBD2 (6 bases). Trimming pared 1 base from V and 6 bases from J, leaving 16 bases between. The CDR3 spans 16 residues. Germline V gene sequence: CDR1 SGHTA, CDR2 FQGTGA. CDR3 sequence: CASSLSPLGGVNEQFF. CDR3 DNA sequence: TGTGCCAGCAGCTTAAGTCCGCTAGGAGGGGTCAATGAGCAGTTCTTC.

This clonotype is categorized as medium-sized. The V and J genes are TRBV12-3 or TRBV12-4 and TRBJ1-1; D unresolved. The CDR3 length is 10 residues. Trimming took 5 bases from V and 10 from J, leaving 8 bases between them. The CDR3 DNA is TGTGCCAGCAGTCGATACGGAGCTTTCTTT. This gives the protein CASSRYGAFF.

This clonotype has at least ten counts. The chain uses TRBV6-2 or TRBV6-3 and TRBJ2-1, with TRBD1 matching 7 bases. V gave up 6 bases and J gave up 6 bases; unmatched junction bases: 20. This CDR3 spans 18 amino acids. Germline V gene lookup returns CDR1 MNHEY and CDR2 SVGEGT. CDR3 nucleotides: TGTGCCAGCAGCTTCCCCCAAGTAGCAGGGGGTTTGGGCAATGAGCAGTTCTTC. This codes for CASSFPQVAGGLGNEQFF.

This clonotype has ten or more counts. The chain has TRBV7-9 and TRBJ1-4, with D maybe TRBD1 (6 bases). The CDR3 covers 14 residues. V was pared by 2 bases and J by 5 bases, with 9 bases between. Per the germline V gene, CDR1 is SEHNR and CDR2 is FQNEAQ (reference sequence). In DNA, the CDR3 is TGTGCCAGCAGCTTAAACACAGGGAATGAAAAACTGTTTTTT. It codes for CASSLNTGNEKLFF.

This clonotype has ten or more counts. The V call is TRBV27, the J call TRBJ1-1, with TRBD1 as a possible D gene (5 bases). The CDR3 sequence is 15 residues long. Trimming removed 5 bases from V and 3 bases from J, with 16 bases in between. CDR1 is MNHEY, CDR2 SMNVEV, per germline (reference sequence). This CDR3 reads CASSQLSGFHTEAFF. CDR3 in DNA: TGTGCCAGCAGTCAACTATCAGGGTTCCACACTGAAGCTTTCTTT.

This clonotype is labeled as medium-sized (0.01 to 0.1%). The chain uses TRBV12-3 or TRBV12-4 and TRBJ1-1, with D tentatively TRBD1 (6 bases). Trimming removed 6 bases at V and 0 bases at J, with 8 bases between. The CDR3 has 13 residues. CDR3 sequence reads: CASRDSVNTEAFF. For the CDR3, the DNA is TGTGCCAGCAGGGACAGTGTGAACACTGAAGCTTTCTTT.

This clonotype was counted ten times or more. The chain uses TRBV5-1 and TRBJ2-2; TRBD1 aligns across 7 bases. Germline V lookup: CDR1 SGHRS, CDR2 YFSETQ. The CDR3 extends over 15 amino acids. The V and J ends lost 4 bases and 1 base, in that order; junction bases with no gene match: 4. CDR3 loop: CASSEWTGNTGELFF. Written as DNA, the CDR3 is TGCGCCAGCAGCGAGTGGACAGGGAACACCGGGGAGCTGTTTTTT.